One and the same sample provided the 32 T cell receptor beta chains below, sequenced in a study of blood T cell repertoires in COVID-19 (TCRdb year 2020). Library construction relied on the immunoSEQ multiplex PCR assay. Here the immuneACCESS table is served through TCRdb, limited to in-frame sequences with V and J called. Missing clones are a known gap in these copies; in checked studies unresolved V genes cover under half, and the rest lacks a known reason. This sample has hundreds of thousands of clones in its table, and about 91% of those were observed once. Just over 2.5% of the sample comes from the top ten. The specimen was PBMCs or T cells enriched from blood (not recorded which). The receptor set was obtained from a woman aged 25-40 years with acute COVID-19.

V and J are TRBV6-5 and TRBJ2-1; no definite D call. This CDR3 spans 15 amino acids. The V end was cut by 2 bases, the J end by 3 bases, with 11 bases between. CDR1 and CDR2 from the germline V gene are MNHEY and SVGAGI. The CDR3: CASSYGIGDYNEQFF. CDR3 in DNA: TGTGCCAGCAGTTACGGTATAGGAGACTACAATGAGCAGTTCTTC.

CDR3 loop: CASSLGPYGYTF. For the CDR3, the DNA is TGTGCCAGCAGCTTGGGGCCTTATGGCTACACCTTC. The rearrangement links TRBV5-4 to TRBJ1-2; no reliable D call. The CDR3 is 12 residues long. The germline V gene encodes CDR1 SGHNT and CDR2 YYREEE (reference sequence). Deletions cut 0 bases from V and 5 bases from J, with 5 bases between.

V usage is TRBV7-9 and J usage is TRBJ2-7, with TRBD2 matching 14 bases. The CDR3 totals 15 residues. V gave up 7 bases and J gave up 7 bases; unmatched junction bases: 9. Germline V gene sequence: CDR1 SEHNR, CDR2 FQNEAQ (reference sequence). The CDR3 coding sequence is TGTGCCAGCACCAATCCGGGACTAGCGGGGGAAGAGCAGTACTTC. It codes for CASTNPGLAGEEQYF.

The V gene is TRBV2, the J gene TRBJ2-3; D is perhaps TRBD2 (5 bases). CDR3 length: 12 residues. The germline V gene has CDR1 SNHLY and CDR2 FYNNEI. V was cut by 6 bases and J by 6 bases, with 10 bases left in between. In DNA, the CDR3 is TGTGCCAGCAGCAAGAGGGTGGATACGCAGTATTTT. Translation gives CASSKRVDTQYF. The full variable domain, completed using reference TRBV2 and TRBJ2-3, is EPEVTQTPSHQVTQMGQEVILRCVPISNHLYFYWYRQILGQKVEFLVSFYNNEISEKSEIFDDQFSVERPDGSNFTLKIRSTKLEDSAMYFCASSKRVDTQYFGPGTRLTVL.

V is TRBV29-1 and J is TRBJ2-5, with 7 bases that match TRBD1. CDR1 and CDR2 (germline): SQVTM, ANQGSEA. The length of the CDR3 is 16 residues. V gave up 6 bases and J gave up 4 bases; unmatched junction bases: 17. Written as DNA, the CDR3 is TGCAGCGTCGCGATGTGGCACACAGGGGATCGAGAGACCCAGTACTTC. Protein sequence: CSVAMWHTGDRETQYF.

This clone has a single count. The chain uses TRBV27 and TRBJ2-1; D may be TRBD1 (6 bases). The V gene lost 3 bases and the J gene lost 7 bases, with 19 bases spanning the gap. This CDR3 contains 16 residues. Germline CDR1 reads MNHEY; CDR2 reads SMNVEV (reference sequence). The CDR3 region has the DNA TGTGCCAGCAGTTTGGGCCGGGACACCTCGGGAAATGAGCAGTTCTTC. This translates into CASSLGRDTSGNEQFF.

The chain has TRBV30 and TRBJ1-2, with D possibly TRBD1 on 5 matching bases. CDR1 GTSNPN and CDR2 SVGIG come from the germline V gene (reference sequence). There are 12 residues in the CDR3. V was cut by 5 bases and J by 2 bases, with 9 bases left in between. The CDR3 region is CAWDSKNYGYTF. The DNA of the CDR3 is TGTGCCTGGGACAGTAAAAACTATGGCTACACCTTC.

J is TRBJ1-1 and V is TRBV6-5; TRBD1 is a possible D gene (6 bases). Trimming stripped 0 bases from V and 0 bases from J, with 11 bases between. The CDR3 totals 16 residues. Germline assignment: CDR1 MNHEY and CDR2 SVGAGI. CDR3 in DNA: TGTGCCAGCAGTTACTCAACAGGGTTATTGAACACTGAAGCTTTCTTT. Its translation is CASSYSTGLLNTEAFF.

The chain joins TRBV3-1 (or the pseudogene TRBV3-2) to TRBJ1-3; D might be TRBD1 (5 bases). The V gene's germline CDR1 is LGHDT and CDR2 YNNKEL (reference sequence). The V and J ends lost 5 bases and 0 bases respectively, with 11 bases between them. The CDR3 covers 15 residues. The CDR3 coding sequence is TGTGCCAGCAGCATGACAGTGAACTCTGGAAACACCATATATTTT. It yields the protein CASSMTVNSGNTIYF.

The DNA for the CDR3 is TGTGCCAGTAGCGGGGGACTTCTCCTGGATACGCAGTATTTT. Its protein is CASSGGLLLDTQYF. V is TRBV19 and J is TRBJ2-3; tentatively, D is TRBD2 (6 bases). V was pared by 6 bases and J by 6 bases, with 16 bases between. The CDR3 has 14 residues. Germline CDR1 and CDR2: LNHDA and SQIVND (reference sequence).

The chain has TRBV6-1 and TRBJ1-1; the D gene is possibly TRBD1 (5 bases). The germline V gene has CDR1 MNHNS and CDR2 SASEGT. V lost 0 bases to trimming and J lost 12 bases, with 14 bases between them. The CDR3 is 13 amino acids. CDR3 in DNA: TGTGCCAGCAGTGAAGCTAGGGAGGGGTGGTCTTTCTTT. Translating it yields CASSEAREGWSFF.

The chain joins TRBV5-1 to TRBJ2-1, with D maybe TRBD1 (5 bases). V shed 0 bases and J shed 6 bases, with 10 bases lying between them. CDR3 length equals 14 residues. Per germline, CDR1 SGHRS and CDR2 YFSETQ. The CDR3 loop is CASSLGGLGNEQFF. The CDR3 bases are TGCGCCAGCAGCTTGGGGGGCCTAGGCAATGAGCAGTTCTTC.

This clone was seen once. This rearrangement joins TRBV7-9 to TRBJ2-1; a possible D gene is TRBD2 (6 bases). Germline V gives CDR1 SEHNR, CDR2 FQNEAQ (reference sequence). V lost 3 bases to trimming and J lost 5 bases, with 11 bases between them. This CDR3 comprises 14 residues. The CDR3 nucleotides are TGTGCCAGCAGCTTGGGAGGAGCGAACAATGAGCAGTTCTTC. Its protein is CASSLGGANNEQFF.

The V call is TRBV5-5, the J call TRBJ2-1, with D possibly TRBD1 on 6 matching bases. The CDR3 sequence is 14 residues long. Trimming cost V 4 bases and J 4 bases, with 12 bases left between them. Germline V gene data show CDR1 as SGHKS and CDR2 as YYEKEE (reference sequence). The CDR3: CASSPWTDYNEQFF. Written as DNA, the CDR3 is TGTGCCAGCAGCCCCTGGACAGATTACAATGAGCAGTTCTTC.

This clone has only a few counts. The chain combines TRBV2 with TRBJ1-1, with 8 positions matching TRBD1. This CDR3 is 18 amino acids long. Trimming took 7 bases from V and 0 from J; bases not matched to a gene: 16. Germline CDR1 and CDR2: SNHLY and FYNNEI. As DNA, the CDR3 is TGTGCCAGCATCATGAGGAGACAGGGGCGCCAGATGAACACTGAAGCTTTCTTT. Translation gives CASIMRRQGRQMNTEAFF.

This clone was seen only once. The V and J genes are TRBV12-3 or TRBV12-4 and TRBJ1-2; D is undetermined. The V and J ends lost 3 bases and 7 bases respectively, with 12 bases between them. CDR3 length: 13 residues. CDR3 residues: CASSFVREGGYTF. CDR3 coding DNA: TGTGCCAGCAGTTTCGTCCGGGAAGGTGGCTACACCTTC.

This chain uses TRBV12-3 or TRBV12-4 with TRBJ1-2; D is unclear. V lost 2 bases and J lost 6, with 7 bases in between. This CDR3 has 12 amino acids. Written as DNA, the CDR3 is TGTGCCAGCAGTTTAAACGGGGATGGCTACACCTTC. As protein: CASSLNGDGYTF.

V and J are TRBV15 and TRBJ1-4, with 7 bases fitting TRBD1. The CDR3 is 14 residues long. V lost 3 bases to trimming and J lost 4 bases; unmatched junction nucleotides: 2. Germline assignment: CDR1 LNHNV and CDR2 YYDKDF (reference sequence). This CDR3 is CATSSDRDNEKLFF. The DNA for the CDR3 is TGTGCCACCAGCAGTGACAGGGATAATGAAAAACTGTTTTTT.

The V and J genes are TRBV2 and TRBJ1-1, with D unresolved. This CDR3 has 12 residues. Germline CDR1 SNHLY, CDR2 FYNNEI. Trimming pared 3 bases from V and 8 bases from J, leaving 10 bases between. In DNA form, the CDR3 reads TGTGCCAGCAGTGACTTCACATCGGAAGCTTTCTTT. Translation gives CASSDFTSEAFF. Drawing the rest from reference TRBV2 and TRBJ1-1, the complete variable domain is EPEVTQTPSHQVTQMGQEVILRCVPISNHLYFYWYRQILGQKVEFLVSFYNNEISEKSEIFDDQFSVERPDGSNFTLKIRSTKLEDSAMYFCASSDFTSEAFFGQGTRLTVV.

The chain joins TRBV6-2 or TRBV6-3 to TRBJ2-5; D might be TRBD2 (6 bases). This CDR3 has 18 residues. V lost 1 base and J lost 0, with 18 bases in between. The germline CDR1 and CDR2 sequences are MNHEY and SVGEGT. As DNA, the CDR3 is TGTGCCAGCAGTTACTTGCGGGGCAGCTTCCCCCACCAAGAGACCCAGTACTTC. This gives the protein CASSYLRGSFPHQETQYF.

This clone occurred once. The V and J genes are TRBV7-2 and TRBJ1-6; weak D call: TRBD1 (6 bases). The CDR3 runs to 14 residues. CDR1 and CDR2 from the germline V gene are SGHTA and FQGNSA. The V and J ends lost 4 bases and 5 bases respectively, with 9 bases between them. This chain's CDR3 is CASSSDRNNSPLHF. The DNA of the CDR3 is TGTGCCAGCAGCTCCGACAGGAATAATTCACCCCTCCACTTT.

The CDR3 bases are TGCAGCGTTGAGGGGACAGGCGCCGAGCAGTACTTC. This sequence encodes CSVEGTGAEQYF. The chain employs TRBV29-1 and TRBJ2-7; TRBD1 agrees at 8 bases. The germline gives CDR1 SQVTM, CDR2 ANQGSEA. V shed 3 bases, J shed 6 bases, and the junction held 4 bases outside the gene matches. The CDR3 is 12 amino acids.

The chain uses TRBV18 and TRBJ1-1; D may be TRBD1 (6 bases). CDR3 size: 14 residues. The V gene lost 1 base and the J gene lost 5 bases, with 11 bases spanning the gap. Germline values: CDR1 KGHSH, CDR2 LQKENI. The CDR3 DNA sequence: TGTGCCAGCTCACCACTAGGACAGAAAACTGAAGCTTTCTTT. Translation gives CASSPLGQKTEAFF.

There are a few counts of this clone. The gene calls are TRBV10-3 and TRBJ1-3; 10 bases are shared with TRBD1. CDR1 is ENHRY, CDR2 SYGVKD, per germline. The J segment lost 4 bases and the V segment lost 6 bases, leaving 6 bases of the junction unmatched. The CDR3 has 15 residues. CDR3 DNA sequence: TGTGCCATCAGCAAGACAGGGGGCCGGGGAAACACCATATATTTT. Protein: CAISKTGGRGNTIYF.

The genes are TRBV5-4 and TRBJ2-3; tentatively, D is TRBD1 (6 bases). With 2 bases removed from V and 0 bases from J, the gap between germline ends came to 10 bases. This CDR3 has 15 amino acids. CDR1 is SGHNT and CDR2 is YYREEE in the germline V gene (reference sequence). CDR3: CASSLKQGSTDTQYF. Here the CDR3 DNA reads TGTGCCAGCAGCTTAAAACAGGGTAGCACAGATACGCAGTATTTT.

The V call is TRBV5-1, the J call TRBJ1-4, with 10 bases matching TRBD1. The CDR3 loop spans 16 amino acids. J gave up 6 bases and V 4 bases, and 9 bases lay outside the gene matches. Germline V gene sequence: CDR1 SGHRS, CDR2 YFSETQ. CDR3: CASSVEVGTGDEKLFF. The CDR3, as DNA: TGCGCCAGCAGCGTTGAAGTGGGGACAGGGGATGAAAAACTGTTTTTT. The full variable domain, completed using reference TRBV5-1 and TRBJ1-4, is KAGVTQTPRYLIKTRGQQVTLSCSPISGHRSVSWYQQTPGQGLQFLFEYFSETQRNKGNFPGRFSGRQFSNSRSEMNVSTLELGDSALYLCASSVEVGTGDEKLFFGSGTQLSVL.

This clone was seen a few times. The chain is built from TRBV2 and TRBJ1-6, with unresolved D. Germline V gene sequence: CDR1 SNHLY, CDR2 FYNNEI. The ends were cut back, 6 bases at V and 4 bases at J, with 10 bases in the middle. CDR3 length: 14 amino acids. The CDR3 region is CASRGDGYNSPLHF. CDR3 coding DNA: TGTGCCAGCAGGGGCGATGGGTATAATTCACCCCTCCACTTT.

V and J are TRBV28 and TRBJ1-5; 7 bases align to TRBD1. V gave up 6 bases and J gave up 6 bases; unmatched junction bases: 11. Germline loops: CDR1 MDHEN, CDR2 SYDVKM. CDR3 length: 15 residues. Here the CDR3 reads CASSPTTDRAQPQHF. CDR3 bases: TGTGCCAGCAGCCCTACCACAGACAGGGCTCAGCCCCAGCATTTT.

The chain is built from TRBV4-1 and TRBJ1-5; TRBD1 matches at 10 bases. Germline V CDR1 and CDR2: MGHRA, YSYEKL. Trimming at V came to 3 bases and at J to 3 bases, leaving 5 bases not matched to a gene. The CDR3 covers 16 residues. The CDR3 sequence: CASSHGGQGYNQPQHF. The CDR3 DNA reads TGCGCCAGCAGCCACGGGGGACAGGGGTACAATCAGCCCCAGCATTTT.

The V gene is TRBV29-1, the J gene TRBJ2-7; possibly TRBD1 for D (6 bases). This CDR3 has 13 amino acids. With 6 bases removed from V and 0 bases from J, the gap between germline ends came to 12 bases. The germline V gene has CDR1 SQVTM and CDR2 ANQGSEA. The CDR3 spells CSVVRDTSYEQYF. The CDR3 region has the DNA TGCAGCGTCGTCCGGGACACCTCCTACGAGCAGTACTTC.

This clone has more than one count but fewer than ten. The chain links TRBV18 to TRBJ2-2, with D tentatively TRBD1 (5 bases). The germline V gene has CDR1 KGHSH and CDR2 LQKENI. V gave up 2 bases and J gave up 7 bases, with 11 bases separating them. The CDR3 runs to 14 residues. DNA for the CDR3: TGTGCCAGCTCACCAGACAGAAATAACGGGGAGCTGTTTTTT. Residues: CASSPDRNNGELFF.

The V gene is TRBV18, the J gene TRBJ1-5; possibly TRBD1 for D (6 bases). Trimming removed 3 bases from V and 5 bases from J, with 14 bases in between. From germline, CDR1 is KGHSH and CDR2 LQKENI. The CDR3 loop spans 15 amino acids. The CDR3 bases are TGTGCCAGCTCACCTGGGGGGGGCTGGGATCAGCCCCAGCATTTT. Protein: CASSPGGGWDQPQHF.